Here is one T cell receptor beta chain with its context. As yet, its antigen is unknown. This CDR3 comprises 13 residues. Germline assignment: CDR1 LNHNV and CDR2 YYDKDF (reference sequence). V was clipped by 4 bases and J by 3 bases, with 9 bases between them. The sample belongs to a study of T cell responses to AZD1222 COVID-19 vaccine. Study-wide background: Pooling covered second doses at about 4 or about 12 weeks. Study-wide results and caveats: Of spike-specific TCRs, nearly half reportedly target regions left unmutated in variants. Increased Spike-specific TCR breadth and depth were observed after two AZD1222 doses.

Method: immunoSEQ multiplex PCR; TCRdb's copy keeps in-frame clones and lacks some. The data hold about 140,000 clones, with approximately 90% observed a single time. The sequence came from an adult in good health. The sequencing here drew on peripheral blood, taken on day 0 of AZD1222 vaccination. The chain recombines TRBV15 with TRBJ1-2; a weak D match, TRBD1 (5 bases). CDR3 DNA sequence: TGTGCCACCAGCACACGGGGGGACTATGGCTACACCTTC. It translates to CATSTRGDYGYTF.